The 5 T cell receptor beta chains below were found in one sample sequenced in a study of regulatory T cells in long-lasting Graves disease. The time point denotes: newly diagnosed GD, antithyroid drugs for less than 3 months. After RNA was extracted from PBMCs, the TCR library was made from it. To make TCR beta libraries, researchers used iRepertoire HTBI primers and Arm-PCR of CDR3 regions. Each CDR3 protein is one row after TCRdb ran MiXCR on the multiplex PCR reads. Of 300,000 to 400,000 distinct CDR3 sequences listed, around a sixth were seen once; the top ten hold 20% to 25%. The specimen was peripheral blood mononuclear cells (PBMCs), collected at new diagnosis, from a patient treated with antithyroid drugs. All receptors come from a female donor with Graves disease.

This clonotype was recorded at least ten times. The rearrangement joins TRBV2 to TRBJ2-5; D not resolved. The V end lost 3 bases, the J end lost 1 base, and 12 bases lay between the germline ends. This CDR3 has 15 residues. Germline CDR1 SNHLY, CDR2 FYNNEI. CDR3 nucleotide sequence: TGTGCCAGCAGTGAGTCTTACGGAGCCCAAGAGACCCAGTACTTC. Protein sequence: CASSESYGAQETQYF.

The table lists this clonotype with many counts. The gene calls are TRBV29-1 and TRBJ2-1, with 7 bases lining up with TRBD2. J was trimmed by 5 bases and V by 6 bases; bases with no gene match: 16. This CDR3 contains 16 residues. The germline gives CDR1 SQVTM, CDR2 ANQGSEA. CDR3 in DNA: TGCAGCGTAGAAAGACGCGGGACTACCTTTAACAATGAGCAGTTCTTC. Its translation: CSVERRGTTFNNEQFF.

In regard to this clonotype: Just one base apart from a much larger clone, this may be a read error. CDR3 in DNA: TGTGCCAGCAGTTTCTCCCTGGGACGGGGCACCGGGGAGCTGTTTTTT. Protein: CASSFSLGRGTGELFF. The V call is TRBV27, the J call TRBJ2-2, with D perhaps matching TRBD1 or TRBD2 (5 bases each). The CDR3 is 16 amino acids. Germline loops: CDR1 MNHEY, CDR2 SMNVEV (reference sequence). V lost 3 bases and J lost 4, with 15 bases in between.

With respect to this clonotype: Germline and junction disagree at one end, which may indicate a read error. The V and J genes are TRBV29-1 and TRBJ2-1, with D tentatively TRBD1 (6 bases). The CDR3 loop spans 11 amino acids. Germline CDR1 and CDR2: SQVTM and ANQGSEA. The CDR3 here is CSVDLEPGVSF. In DNA, the CDR3 is TGCAGCGTTGACCTGGAGCCAGGGGTATCCTTC.

This clonotype showed up many times. The chain is built from TRBV4-3 and TRBJ2-7; 8 positions agree with TRBD2. CDR1 and CDR2 (germline): LGHNA, YSLEER. The ends lost 0 bases at V and 5 bases at J; junction bases unmatched: 18. CDR3 length: 19 amino acids. The CDR3 nucleotides are TGCGCCAGCAGCCAAGATGCGTTGGCGGGAGGTTTCCCGGTTGACGAGCAGTACTTC. Residues: CASSQDALAGGFPVDEQYF.